The 15 T cell receptor beta chains below come from one sample, sequenced in a study of control samples from healthy donors and cancer patients. The data were produced by immunoSEQ multiplex PCR, yet TCRdb's version contains in-frame clones alone and is incomplete. This table holds about 94,000 clones, roughly nine tenths found once. Sequenced input: blood. The receptors stem from a woman between 18 and 29 years old in good health.

This clone has only a few counts. V gene TRBV7-9 combines with J gene TRBJ1-1, with TRBD1 as a possible D gene (6 bases). V lost 5 bases and J 2 bases, leaving 18 bases between the germline ends. The germline gives CDR1 SEHNR, CDR2 FQNEAQ (reference sequence). CDR3 size: 16 residues. The CDR3 DNA sequence: TGTGCCAGCAGCCCTCAAAGGGGGGAATCCAACACTGAAGCTTTCTTT. Its protein is CASSPQRGESNTEAFF. The entire variable domain, with the rest obtained from reference TRBV7-9 and TRBJ1-1, is as follows: DTGVSQNPRHKITKRGQNVTFRCDPISEHNRLYWYRQTLGQGPEFLTYFQNEAQLEKSRLLSDRFSAERPKGSFSTLEIQRTEQGDSAMYLCASSPQRGESNTEAFFGQGTRLTVV.

This chain uses TRBV20-1 with TRBJ2-1; 12 nucleotides line up with TRBD2. The trim removed 3 bases at V and 6 bases at J, leaving 3 bases unmatched. The V gene's germline CDR1 is DFQATT and CDR2 SNEGSKA (reference sequence). There are 14 residues in the CDR3. CDR3: CSASGLAGRNEQFF. In DNA form, the CDR3 reads TGCAGTGCTAGTGGACTAGCGGGACGCAATGAGCAGTTCTTC.

This clone occurred a few times. The chain joins TRBV12-5 to TRBJ2-5; 8 nucleotides align to TRBD1. The CDR3 covers 16 residues. The junction had 4 bases not matched to a gene; V was cut back by 0 bases and J by 1 base. Looked up from germline, CDR1 is LGHNT and CDR2 is FRNRAP. This CDR3 is CASGLVLGQGQETQYF. The CDR3 nucleotides read TGTGCTAGTGGTTTGGTATTAGGACAGGGCCAAGAGACCCAGTACTTC.

V gene TRBV7-9 combines with J gene TRBJ2-5, with D unclear. V was pared by 1 base and J by 1 base, with 16 bases between. Germline CDR1 SEHNR, CDR2 FQNEAQ (reference sequence). This CDR3 is built from 17 residues. Here the CDR3 DNA reads TGTGCCAGCAGCTTAGGAATAGCAGGAGAGCCCCAAGAGACCCAGTACTTC. Residues: CASSLGIAGEPQETQYF. Full variable domain (outside the CDR3, taken from reference TRBV7-9 and TRBJ2-5): DTGVSQNPRHKITKRGQNVTFRCDPISEHNRLYWYRQTLGQGPEFLTYFQNEAQLEKSRLLSDRFSAERPKGSFSTLEIQRTEQGDSAMYLCASSLGIAGEPQETQYFGPGTRLLVL.

This chain joins TRBV5-1 and TRBJ1-1; D is uncertain. This CDR3 has 14 residues. V was cut by 5 bases and J by 3 bases, with 14 bases left in between. Germline-derived CDR1 and CDR2 are SGHRS and YFSETQ. The CDR3 sequence: CASRVGVTDTEAFF. The CDR3, as DNA: TGCGCCAGCAGGGTTGGAGTTACGGACACTGAAGCTTTCTTT. Full variable domain (remainder filled in from reference TRBV5-1 and TRBJ1-1): KAGVTQTPRYLIKTRGQQVTLSCSPISGHRSVSWYQQTPGQGLQFLFEYFSETQRNKGNFPGRFSGRQFSNSRSEMNVSTLELGDSALYLCASRVGVTDTEAFFGQGTRLTVV.

This clone was counted once. This sequence joins TRBV2 and TRBJ2-3; no definite D call. V lost 9 bases and J 0 bases, leaving 16 bases between the germline ends. CDR1 and CDR2 from the germline V gene are SNHLY and FYNNEI. The CDR3 sequence is 15 residues long. The CDR3 DNA sequence: TGTGCCAGGGTCCTCGATAACCCTAGCACAGATACGCAGTATTTT. Its protein is CARVLDNPSTDTQYF.

The chain has TRBV5-4 and TRBJ1-2; a weak D match, TRBD1 (5 bases). CDR3 length: 14 residues. The V end lost 4 bases, the J end lost 5 bases, and 15 bases lay between the germline ends. Germline lookup yields CDR1 SGHNT and CDR2 YYREEE (reference sequence). The CDR3 DNA reads as TGTGCCAGCAGCGGTGAGAGGGGATGGTATGGCTACACCTTC. It yields the protein CASSGERGWYGYTF.

CDR3 coding DNA: TGTGCCAGCAGTCAGGGAATCGGAGAGACCCAGTACTTC. It yields the protein CASSQGIGETQYF. This chain links TRBV6-5 with TRBJ2-5; D is perhaps TRBD1 (5 bases). This CDR3 is 13 amino acids long. CDR1 MNHEY and CDR2 SVGAGI come from the germline V gene. V shed 5 bases and J shed 4 bases, with 11 bases lying between them.

The V call is TRBV3-1 (or the pseudogene TRBV3-2), the J call TRBJ2-7, with D possibly being TRBD1 (5 bases). Trimming stripped 5 bases from V and 3 bases from J, with 5 bases between. Germline CDR1 and CDR2: LGHDT and YNNKEL (reference sequence). The CDR3 consists of 11 residues. The CDR3 protein is CASSDSYEQYF. Here the CDR3 DNA reads TGTGCCAGCAGCGACAGCTACGAGCAGTACTTC.

This sequence joins TRBV4-1 and TRBJ2-7, with unresolved D. This CDR3 has 15 residues. In germline, CDR1 is MGHRA, CDR2 YSYEKL. V lost 1 base and J 3 bases, leaving 13 bases between the germline ends. In nucleotides, the CDR3 is TGCGCCAGCAGCCAAGCCTCCGATCGATACTACGAGCAGTACTTC. Protein sequence: CASSQASDRYYEQYF.

V usage is TRBV9 and J usage is TRBJ2-1, with 8 bases aligning to TRBD2. CDR1 is SGDLS, CDR2 YYNGEE, per germline. V shed 0 bases and J 10 bases; nucleotides not matched to a gene: 6. This CDR3 contains 14 residues. CDR3 loop: CASSVELAAWEQFF. CDR3 in DNA: TGTGCCAGCAGCGTAGAACTAGCGGCTTGGGAGCAGTTCTTC.

The genes are TRBV6-5 and TRBJ1-4, with D maybe TRBD1 (5 bases). The CDR3 is 15 residues long. Trimming pared 4 bases from V and 8 bases from J, leaving 17 bases between. Looked up from germline, CDR1 is MNHEY and CDR2 is SVGAGI. This CDR3 reads CASSLMGQGGEKLFF. Written as DNA, the CDR3 is TGTGCCAGCAGTTTGATGGGGCAGGGAGGAGAAAAACTGTTTTTT.

CDR3 sequence reads: CAISESDRVGMNGYTF. For the CDR3, the DNA is TGTGCCATCAGTGAGTCGGACAGGGTAGGAATGAATGGCTACACCTTC. The chain joins TRBV10-3 to TRBJ1-2, with 8 nucleotides matching TRBD1. CDR3 length equals 16 residues. The ends lost 0 bases at V and 6 bases at J; junction bases unmatched: 9. Germline loops: CDR1 ENHRY, CDR2 SYGVKD.

This chain connects TRBV5-4 to TRBJ1-1; 7 bases agree with TRBD1. The CDR3 covers 16 residues. Germline lookup yields CDR1 SGHNT and CDR2 YYREEE (reference sequence). J gave up 1 base and V 2 bases, and 8 bases lay outside the gene matches. CDR3 loop: CASSLGGAGRNTEAFF. The CDR3 DNA follows: TGTGCCAGCAGCTTAGGGGGCGCGGGCCGGAACACTGAAGCTTTCTTT.

This chain links TRBV9 with TRBJ1-4; no reliable D call. The V gene lost 2 bases and the J gene lost 6 bases, with 11 bases spanning the gap. Per the germline V gene, CDR1 is SGDLS and CDR2 is YYNGEE. The CDR3 runs to 14 residues. CDR3 nucleotides: TGTGCCAGCAGCGTTTTAAGGCAGGATGAAAAACTGTTTTTT. Its protein is CASSVLRQDEKLFF.